Reported below is one T cell receptor (beta chain). Its antigen is unidentified. Methods used by the authors: Clonotypes per individual ranged from about 85,000 to nearly 550,000. TCRdb re-called the 5' RACE reads through MiXCR, storing one row per CDR3 protein. The V and J calls shown here were made by TCRdb, not taken from the authors' results. This table holds 400,000 or so distinct CDR3 sequences, 25% to 35% found once. This CDR3 has 15 residues. Trimming took off 6 bases at V and 0 bases at J, with 11 bases between the two ends. From germline, CDR1 is SNHLY and CDR2 FYNNEI. This sample was included in a study of identical twins' blood T cells. Overall study findings and caveats: Even for out-of-frame TCRbeta, twins reportedly shared V gene usage much more than unrelated donors. Shared CDR3 clonotype counts between two donors mainly tracked the product of their cloneset sizes, twins included.

Three pairs of healthy female monozygous twins were the donors. Material for sequencing was PBMCs. The TCR originated in a woman aged 18-50 years in good health. This chain links TRBV2 with TRBJ2-2, with D possibly TRBD2 on 5 matching bases. In nucleotides, the CDR3 is TGTGCCAGCAGGCGCGGTAGCGCGAACACCGGGGAGCTGTTTTTT. It is translated as CASRRGSANTGELFF.